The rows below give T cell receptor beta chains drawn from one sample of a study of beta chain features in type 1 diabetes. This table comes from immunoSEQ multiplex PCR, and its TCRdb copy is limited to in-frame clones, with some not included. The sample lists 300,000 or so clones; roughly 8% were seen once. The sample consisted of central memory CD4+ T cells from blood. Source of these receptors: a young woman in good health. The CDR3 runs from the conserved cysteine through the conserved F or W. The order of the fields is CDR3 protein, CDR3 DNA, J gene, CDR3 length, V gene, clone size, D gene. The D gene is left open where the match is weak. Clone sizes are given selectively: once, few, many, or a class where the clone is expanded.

CDR3aa: CSAQGGLTTNEKLFF
CDR3nt: TGCAGCGCACAGGGGGGATTAACAACTAATGAAAAACTGTTTTTT
j_gene: TRBJ1-4
len: 15
v_gene: TRBV29-1
abundance: .
d_gene: TRBD1

CDR3aa: CASSRQGGGWETQYF
CDR3nt: TGTGCCAGCAGTCGACAGGGTGGTGGTTGGGAGACCCAGTACTTC
j_gene: TRBJ2-5
len: 15
v_gene: TRBV28
abundance: few
d_gene: TRBD1

CDR3aa: CASSFRGLAMETQYF
CDR3nt: TGTGCCAGCAGTTTTCGGGGACTAGCGATGGAGACCCAGTACTTC
j_gene: TRBJ2-5
len: 15
v_gene: TRBV28
abundance: .
d_gene: TRBD2

CDR3aa: CASSVSGDSYNEQFF
CDR3nt: TGTGCCAGCAGCGTATCGGGAGACTCCTACAATGAGCAGTTCTTC
j_gene: TRBJ2-1
len: 15
v_gene: TRBV9
abundance: many
d_gene: .

CDR3aa: CASSFFRGGATDTQYF
CDR3nt: TGTGCCAGCAGCTTTTTTCGCGGGGGTGCCACAGATACGCAGTATTTT
j_gene: TRBJ2-3
len: 16
v_gene: TRBV13
abundance: .
d_gene: TRBD2

CDR3aa: CASSYDRVRELFF
CDR3nt: TGTGCCAGCAGTTATGACAGGGTCCGGGAGCTGTTTTTT
j_gene: TRBJ2-2
len: 13
v_gene: TRBV27
abundance: many
d_gene: TRBD1

CDR3aa: CSVLGQSYEQYF
CDR3nt: TGCAGCGTTTTGGGACAGTCCTACGAGCAGTACTTC
j_gene: TRBJ2-7
len: 12
v_gene: TRBV29-1
abundance: few
d_gene: TRBD1

CDR3aa: CASSFKTGSRYTF
CDR3nt: TGTGCCAGCAGCTTTAAGACAGGCTCGCGCTACACCTTC
j_gene: TRBJ1-2
len: 13
v_gene: TRBV7-2
abundance: few
d_gene: .

CDR3aa: CASQSASYYYTF
CDR3nt: TGTGCCAGCCAGTCCGCCAGCTACTACTACACCTTC
j_gene: TRBJ1-2
len: 12
v_gene: TRBV2
abundance: .
d_gene: .

CDR3aa: CASRAEPRTSGSLCSTPDTQYF
CDR3nt: TGTGCCAGCAGAGCTGAACCCAGGACTAGCGGGAGCCTGTGTTCCACACCAGATACGCAGTATTTT
j_gene: TRBJ2-3
len: 22
v_gene: TRBV21-1
abundance: few
d_gene: .

CDR3aa: CASRGTGLGNQPQHF
CDR3nt: TGTGCCAGCAGAGGAACAGGTCTGGGCAATCAGCCCCAGCATTTT
j_gene: TRBJ1-5
len: 15
v_gene: TRBV2
abundance: .
d_gene: .

CDR3aa: CASSPQPDSTYEQYF
CDR3nt: TGTGCCAGCAGCCCTCAACCGGACTCAACCTACGAGCAGTACTTC
j_gene: TRBJ2-7
len: 15
v_gene: TRBV9
abundance: few
d_gene: .

CDR3aa: CASSSGTRNEKLFF
CDR3nt: TGTGCTAGCAGCTCCGGGACTCGTAATGAAAAACTGTTTTTT
j_gene: TRBJ1-4
len: 14
v_gene: TRBV7-6
abundance: few
d_gene: .

CDR3aa: CASKTGDHTGELFF
CDR3nt: TGTGCCAGTAAGACAGGGGACCACACCGGGGAGCTGTTTTTT
j_gene: TRBJ2-2
len: 14
v_gene: TRBV7-2
abundance: .
d_gene: TRBD1

CDR3aa: CASSIEGGLANNEQFF
CDR3nt: TGTGCCAGTAGTATAGAGGGGGGACTAGCGAACAATGAGCAGTTCTTC
j_gene: TRBJ2-1
len: 16
v_gene: TRBV19
abundance: few
d_gene: TRBD2

CDR3aa: CASSSPRGEQFF
CDR3nt: TGTGCCAGCAGTTCACCGCGGGGGGAGCAGTTCTTC
j_gene: TRBJ2-1
len: 12
v_gene: TRBV28
abundance: .
d_gene: TRBD2

CDR3aa: CASSRDRHYEQYF
CDR3nt: TGTGCCAGCAGCCGGGACAGGCACTACGAGCAGTACTTC
j_gene: TRBJ2-7
len: 13
v_gene: TRBV7-2
abundance: .
d_gene: TRBD1

CDR3aa: CASSTRGQHYEQYF
CDR3nt: TGTGCCAGCAGCACTAGGGGACAGCACTACGAGCAGTACTTC
j_gene: TRBJ2-7
len: 14
v_gene: TRBV13
abundance: few
d_gene: TRBD1

CDR3aa: CASSQTYGTPTYF
CDR3nt: TGCGCCAGCAGCCAAACGTACGGGACCCCGACGTATTTT
j_gene: TRBJ2-3
len: 13
v_gene: TRBV4-3
abundance: few
d_gene: .

CDR3aa: CASTLGGGAYNEQFF
CDR3nt: TGTGCCAGCACCCTAGGAGGCGGAGCTTACAATGAGCAGTTCTTC
j_gene: TRBJ2-1
len: 15
v_gene: TRBV28
abundance: many
d_gene: .

CDR3aa: CASQYRGQGVRQFF
CDR3nt: TGTGCCAGCCAGTACCGGGGCCAAGGGGTACGGCAGTTCTTC
j_gene: TRBJ2-1
len: 14
v_gene: TRBV13
abundance: few
d_gene: .

CDR3aa: CASSSDLQYNEQFF
CDR3nt: TGTGCCAGCAGCTCCGATCTACAGTACAATGAGCAGTTCTTC
j_gene: TRBJ2-1
len: 14
v_gene: TRBV11-2
abundance: many
d_gene: .

CDR3aa: CASSPRRTGAYEQYF
CDR3nt: TGTGCCAGCAGCCCACGTCGGACAGGGGCCTACGAGCAGTACTTC
j_gene: TRBJ2-7
len: 15
v_gene: TRBV7-9
abundance: few
d_gene: TRBD1

CDR3aa: CASSFSFTERRGGYTF
CDR3nt: TGTGCCAGCAGCTTCTCATTCACTGAGAGAAGAGGAGGCTACACCTTC
j_gene: TRBJ1-2
len: 16
v_gene: TRBV7-2
abundance: .
d_gene: .

CDR3aa: CASSQDNWGEQFF
CDR3nt: TGCGCCAGCAGCCAAGACAATTGGGGTGAGCAGTTCTTC
j_gene: TRBJ2-1
len: 13
v_gene: TRBV4-3
abundance: few
d_gene: .

CDR3aa: CASSTSTGTEQYF
CDR3nt: TGTGCCAGCAGCACCTCGACAGGGACCGAGCAGTACTTC
j_gene: TRBJ2-7
len: 13
v_gene: TRBV21-1
abundance: .
d_gene: .

CDR3aa: CASSHRDEQFF
CDR3nt: TGCGCCAGCAGCCACCGTGACGAGCAGTTCTTC
j_gene: TRBJ2-1
len: 11
v_gene: TRBV4-3
abundance: many
d_gene: .

CDR3aa: CASSLGPSGPRGQFF
CDR3nt: TGTGCCAGCAGCTTAGGACCTAGCGGACCGCGTGGGCAGTTCTTC
j_gene: TRBJ2-1
len: 15
v_gene: TRBV7-3
abundance: .
d_gene: TRBD2